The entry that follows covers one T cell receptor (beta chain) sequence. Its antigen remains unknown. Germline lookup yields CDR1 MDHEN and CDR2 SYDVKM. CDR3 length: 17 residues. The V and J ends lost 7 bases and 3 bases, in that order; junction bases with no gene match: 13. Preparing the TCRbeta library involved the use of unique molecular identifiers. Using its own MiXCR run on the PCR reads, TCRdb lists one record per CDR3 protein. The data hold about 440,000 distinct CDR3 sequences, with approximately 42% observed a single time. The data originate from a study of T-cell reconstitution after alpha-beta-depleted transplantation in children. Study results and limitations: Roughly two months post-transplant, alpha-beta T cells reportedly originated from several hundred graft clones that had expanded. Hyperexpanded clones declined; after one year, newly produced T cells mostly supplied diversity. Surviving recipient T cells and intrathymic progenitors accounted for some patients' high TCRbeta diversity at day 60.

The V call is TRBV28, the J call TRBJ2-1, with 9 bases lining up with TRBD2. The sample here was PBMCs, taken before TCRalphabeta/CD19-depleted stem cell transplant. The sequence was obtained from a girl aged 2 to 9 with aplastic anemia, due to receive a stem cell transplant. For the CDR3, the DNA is TGTGCCAGCACCAACATCTATAGCGGGAGACTCTACAATGAGCAGTTCTTC. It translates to CASTNIYSGRLYNEQFF.